This TCR beta chain was observed in a study of T cells in Graves' hyperthyroidism and ophthalmopathy. Amplification of TCR beta CDR3 regions used RNA as the template. The primer set for the first-round RT-PCR of the TCR CDR3 was HTBI. One entry per CDR3 protein results from TCRdb running MiXCR on the multiplex PCR reads. Here the sample spans approximately 630,000 distinct CDR3 sequences, under 20% being singletons. Stable Graves' hyperthyroidism denoted no ophthalmopathy progression over 18 months. V lost 2 bases to trimming and J lost 0 bases, with 17 bases between them. CDR3 length: 17 amino acids. Germline V gene lookup returns CDR1 MNHEY and CDR2 SVGAGI.

This rearrangement joins TRBV6-5 to TRBJ2-7; the D is unclear. Sequenced material: blood. This TCR was recovered from a woman in her twenties or thirties with Graves' hyperthyroidism. In DNA form, the CDR3 reads TGTGCCAGCAGTTACGGCCCTCCCACAGAGACCTCCTACGAGCAGTACTTC. As protein: CASSYGPPTETSYEQYF.